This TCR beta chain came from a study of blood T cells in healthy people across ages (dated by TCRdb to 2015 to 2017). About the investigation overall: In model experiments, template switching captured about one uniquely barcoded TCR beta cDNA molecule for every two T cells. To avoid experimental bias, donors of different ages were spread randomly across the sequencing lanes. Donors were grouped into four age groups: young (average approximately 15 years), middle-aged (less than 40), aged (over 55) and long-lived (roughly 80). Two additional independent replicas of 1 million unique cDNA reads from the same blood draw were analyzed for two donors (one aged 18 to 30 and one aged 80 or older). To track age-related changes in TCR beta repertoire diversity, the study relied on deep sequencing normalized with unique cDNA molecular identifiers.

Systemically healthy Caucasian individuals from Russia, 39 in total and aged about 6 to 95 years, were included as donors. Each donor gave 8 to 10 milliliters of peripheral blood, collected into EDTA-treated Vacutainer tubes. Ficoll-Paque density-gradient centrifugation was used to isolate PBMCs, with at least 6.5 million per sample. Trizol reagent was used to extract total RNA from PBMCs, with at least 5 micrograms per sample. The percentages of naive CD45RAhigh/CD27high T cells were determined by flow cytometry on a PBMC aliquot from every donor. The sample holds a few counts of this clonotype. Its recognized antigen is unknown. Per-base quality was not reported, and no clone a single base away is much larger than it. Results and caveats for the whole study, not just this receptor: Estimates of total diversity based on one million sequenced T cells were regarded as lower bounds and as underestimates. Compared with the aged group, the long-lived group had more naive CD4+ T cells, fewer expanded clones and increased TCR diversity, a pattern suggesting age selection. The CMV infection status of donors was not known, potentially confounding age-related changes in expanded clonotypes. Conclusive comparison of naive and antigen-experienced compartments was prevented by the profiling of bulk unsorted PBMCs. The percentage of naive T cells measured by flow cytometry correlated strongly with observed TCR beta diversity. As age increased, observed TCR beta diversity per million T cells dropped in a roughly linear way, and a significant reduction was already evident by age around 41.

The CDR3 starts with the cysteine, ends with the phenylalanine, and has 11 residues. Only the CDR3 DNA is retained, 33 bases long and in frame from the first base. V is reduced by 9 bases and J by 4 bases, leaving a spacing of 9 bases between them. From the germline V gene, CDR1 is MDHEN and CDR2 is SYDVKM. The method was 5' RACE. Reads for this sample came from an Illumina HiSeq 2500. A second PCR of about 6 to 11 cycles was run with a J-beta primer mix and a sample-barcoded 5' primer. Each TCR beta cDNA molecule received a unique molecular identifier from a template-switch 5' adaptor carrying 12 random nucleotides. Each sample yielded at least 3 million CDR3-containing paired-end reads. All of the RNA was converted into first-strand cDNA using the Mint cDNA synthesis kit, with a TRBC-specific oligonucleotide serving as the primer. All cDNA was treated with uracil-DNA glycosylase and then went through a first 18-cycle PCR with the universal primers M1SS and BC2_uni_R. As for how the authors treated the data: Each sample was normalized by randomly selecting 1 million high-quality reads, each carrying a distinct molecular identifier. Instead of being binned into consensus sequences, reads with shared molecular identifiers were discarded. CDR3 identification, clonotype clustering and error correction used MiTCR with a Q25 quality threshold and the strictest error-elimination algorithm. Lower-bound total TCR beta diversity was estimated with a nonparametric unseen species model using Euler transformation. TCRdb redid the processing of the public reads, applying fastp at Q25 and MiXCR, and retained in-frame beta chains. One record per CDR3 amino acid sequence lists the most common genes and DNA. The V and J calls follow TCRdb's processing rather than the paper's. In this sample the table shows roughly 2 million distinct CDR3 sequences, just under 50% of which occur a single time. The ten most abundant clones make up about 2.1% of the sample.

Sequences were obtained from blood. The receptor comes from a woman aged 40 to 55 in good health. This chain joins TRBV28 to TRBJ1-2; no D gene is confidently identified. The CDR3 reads CASLKGYGYTF. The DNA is TGTGCCAGTCTAAAGGGCTATGGCTACACCTTC.